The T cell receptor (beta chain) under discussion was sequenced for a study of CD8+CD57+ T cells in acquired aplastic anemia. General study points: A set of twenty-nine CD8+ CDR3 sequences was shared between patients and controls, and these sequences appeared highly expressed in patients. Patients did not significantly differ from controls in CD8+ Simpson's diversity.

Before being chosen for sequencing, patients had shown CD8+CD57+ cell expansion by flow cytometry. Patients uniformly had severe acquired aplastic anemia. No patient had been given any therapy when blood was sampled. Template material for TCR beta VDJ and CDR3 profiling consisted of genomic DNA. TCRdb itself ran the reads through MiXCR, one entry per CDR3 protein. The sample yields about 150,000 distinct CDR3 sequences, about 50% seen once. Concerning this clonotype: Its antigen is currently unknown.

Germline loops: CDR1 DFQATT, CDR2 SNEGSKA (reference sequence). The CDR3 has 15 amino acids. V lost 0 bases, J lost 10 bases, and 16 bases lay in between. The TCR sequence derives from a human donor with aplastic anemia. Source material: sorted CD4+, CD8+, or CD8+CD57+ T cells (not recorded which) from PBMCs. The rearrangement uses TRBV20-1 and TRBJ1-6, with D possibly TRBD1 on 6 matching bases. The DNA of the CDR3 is TGCAGTGCTAGAGATAGACGGGGGACAAGATCACCCCTCCACTTT. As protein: CSARDRRGTRSPLHF.